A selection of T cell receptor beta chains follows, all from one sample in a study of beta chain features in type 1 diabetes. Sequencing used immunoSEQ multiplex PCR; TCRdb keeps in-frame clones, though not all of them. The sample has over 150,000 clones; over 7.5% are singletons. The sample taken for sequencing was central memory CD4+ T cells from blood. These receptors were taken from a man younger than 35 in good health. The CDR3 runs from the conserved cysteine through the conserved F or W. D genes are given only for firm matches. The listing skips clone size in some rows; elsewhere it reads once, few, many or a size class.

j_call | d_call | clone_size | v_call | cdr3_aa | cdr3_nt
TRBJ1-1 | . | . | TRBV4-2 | CASSLRRMIDLTTEAFF | TGTGCCAGCAGCTTGAGACGGATGATAGACTTGACCACTGAAGCTTTCTTT
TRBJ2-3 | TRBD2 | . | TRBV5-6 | CASSFGLAGGGDTQYF | TGTGCCAGCAGCTTTGGACTAGCGGGGGGCGGAGATACGCAGTATTTT
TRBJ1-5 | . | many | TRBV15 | CATSSRGRGNQPQHF | TGTGCCACCAGCAGTCGCGGGAGGGGCAATCAGCCCCAGCATTTT
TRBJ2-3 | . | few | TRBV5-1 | CASNPSGGPDTQYF | TGCGCCAGCAACCCAAGTGGAGGGCCAGATACGCAGTATTTT
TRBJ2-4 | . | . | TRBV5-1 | CASSYSGLAKNIQYF | TGCGCCAGCAGCTACAGTGGTCTAGCCAAAAACATTCAGTACTTC
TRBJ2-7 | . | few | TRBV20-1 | CSAQQNEQYF | TGCAGTGCTCAACAGAACGAGCAGTACTTC
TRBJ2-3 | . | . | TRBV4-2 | CASSLEVDTQYF | TGTGCCAGCAGCTTAGAGGTAGATACGCAGTATTTT
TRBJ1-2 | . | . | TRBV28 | CASSSNPRFYGYTF | TGTGCCAGCAGTTCTAACCCCAGGTTCTATGGCTACACCTTC
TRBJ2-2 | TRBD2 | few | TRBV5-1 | CATRILAGGGGGELFF | TGCGCCACCCGAATATTAGCGGGAGGTGGAGGCGGGGAGCTGTTTTTT
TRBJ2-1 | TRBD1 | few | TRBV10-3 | CAISEQTGVYNEQFF | TGTGCCATCAGTGAGCAGACAGGGGTCTATAATGAGCAGTTCTTC
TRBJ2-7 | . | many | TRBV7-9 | CASSLETAYYEQYF | TGTGCCAGCAGCTTAGAGACAGCGTACTACGAGCAGTACTTC
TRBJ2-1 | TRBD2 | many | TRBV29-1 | CSPETQAGKGNEQFF | TGCAGCCCTGAGACCCAAGCGGGAAAAGGCAATGAGCAGTTCTTC
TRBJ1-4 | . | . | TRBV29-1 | CSARGGEGNEKLFF | TGCAGCGCCCGGGGGGGCGAGGGTAATGAAAAACTGTTTTTT
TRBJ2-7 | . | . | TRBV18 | CASSPEGTLYEQYF | TGTGCCAGCTCACCGGAAGGGACACTCTACGAGCAGTACTTC
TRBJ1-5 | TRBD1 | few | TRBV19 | CASSIGTGGNQPQHF | TGTGCCAGTAGTATAGGGACAGGGGGCAATCAGCCCCAGCATTTT
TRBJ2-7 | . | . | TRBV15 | CATSRAGTSSYEQYF | TGTGCCACCAGCAGAGCCGGGACATCTTCCTACGAGCAGTACTTC
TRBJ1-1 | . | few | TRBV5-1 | CASSFPGTEAFF | TGCGCCAGCAGCTTCCCGGGGACTGAAGCTTTCTTT
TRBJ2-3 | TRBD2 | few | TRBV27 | CASSLSQRSAGGGETQYF | TGTGCCAGCAGTTTATCGCAAAGGTCTGCGGGAGGGGGAGAAACGCAGTATTTT
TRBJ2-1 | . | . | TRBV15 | CATIRPGRLEEEQFF | TGTGCTACTATCCGACCCGGTCGTCTTGAGGAGGAGCAGTTCTTC
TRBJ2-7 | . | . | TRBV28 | CASSSFEARSYEQYF | TGTGCCAGCAGTTCCTTTGAGGCCCGCTCCTACGAGCAGTACTTC
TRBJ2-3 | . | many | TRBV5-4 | CASSLTGTDPDTQYF | TGTGCCAGCAGCTTGACGGGTACCGACCCAGATACGCAGTATTTT
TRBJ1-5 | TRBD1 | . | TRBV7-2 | CASSPRQGAAGQPQHF | TGTGCCAGCAGCCCCCGACAGGGGGCCGCGGGTCAGCCCCAGCATTTT
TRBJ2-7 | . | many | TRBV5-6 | CASSSRYEQYF | TGTGCCAGCAGCTCCCGTTACGAGCAGTACTTC
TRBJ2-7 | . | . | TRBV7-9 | CASSPGAGANYEQYF | TGTGCCAGCAGCCCTGGGGCGGGGGCGAACTACGAGCAGTACTTC
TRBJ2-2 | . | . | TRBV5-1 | CASSSGTPNTGELFF | TGCGCCAGCAGCTCCGGGACACCGAACACCGGGGAGCTGTTTTTT
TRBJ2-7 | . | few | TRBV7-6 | CASSLGSITGTTYEQYF | TGTGCCAGCAGCTTAGGATCGATCACAGGTACAACCTACGAGCAGTACTTC
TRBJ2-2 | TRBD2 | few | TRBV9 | CASSPISGGHGTGELFF | TGTGCCAGCAGCCCTATCAGCGGGGGGCACGGCACCGGGGAGCTGTTTTTT
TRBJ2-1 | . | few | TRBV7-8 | CASSFSSYEQFF | TGTGCCAGCAGCTTTTCTAGCTATGAGCAGTTCTTC
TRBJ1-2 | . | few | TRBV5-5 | CASSPRAGESGYTF | TGTGCCAGCAGCCCCCGGGCGGGGGAATCGGGCTACACCTTC
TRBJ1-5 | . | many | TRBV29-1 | CSVGAANQPQHF | TGCAGCGTTGGGGCAGCTAATCAGCCCCAGCATTTT
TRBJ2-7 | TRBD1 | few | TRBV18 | CASSPWDSSYEQYF | TGTGCCAGCTCACCTTGGGACAGTTCCTACGAGCAGTACTTC
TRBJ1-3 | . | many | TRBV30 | CAFTAVVDTIYF | TGTGCCTTCACAGCGGTAGTAGACACCATATATTTT
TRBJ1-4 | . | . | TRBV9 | CASSVVRTEVGSEKLFF | TGTGCCAGCAGCGTGGTGCGGACAGAGGTGGGGAGTGAAAAACTGTTTTTT
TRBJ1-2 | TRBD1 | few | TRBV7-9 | CASWDSSNYGYTF | TGTGCCAGTTGGGACAGCTCTAACTATGGCTACACCTTC
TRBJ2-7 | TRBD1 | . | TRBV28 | CASISIGDSSYEQYF | TGTGCCAGCATCTCTATAGGGGACAGCTCCTACGAGCAGTACTTC
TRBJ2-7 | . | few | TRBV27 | CASRTILSEQYF | TGTGCCAGCAGAACGATTCTGAGCGAGCAGTACTTC
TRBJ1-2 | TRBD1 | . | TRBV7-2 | CASSPGTGVGYGYTF | TGTGCCAGCAGCCCCGGAACAGGGGTTGGCTATGGCTACACCTTC
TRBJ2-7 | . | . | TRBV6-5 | CASSVQASYEQYF | TGTGCCAGCAGTGTGCAGGCCTCCTACGAGCAGTACTTC
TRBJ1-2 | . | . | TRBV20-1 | CSAWGPDGYTF | TGCAGTGCTTGGGGCCCCGATGGCTACACCTTC